This TCR beta chain comes out of a study of T cell changes during pregnancy in multiple sclerosis. The table came from immunoSEQ multiplex PCR; TCRdb's copy has only in-frame clones and leaves some out. In the table there are about 59,000 clones, approximately 90% of which are singletons. This CDR3 has 16 amino acids. V dropped 0 bases and J dropped 4 bases, with 12 bases sitting between them. Germline values: CDR1 LGHNA, CDR2 YSLEER. The clonotype originates from a female donor in good health, enrolled as a control in a pregnancy study. Here the sequenced sample was peripheral blood, taken in the second trimester of pregnancy. The V and J genes are TRBV4-3 and TRBJ1-4; D is possibly TRBD1 (5 bases). Written as DNA, the CDR3 is TGCGCCAGCAGCCAAGATTGGGGCGGTCGTAATGAAAAACTGTTTTTT. Protein: CASSQDWGGRNEKLFF.